This entry lists 9 T cell receptor beta chains sequenced from one sample in a study of blood T cell repertoires in COVID-19. Method: immunoSEQ multiplex PCR; TCRdb's copy keeps in-frame clones and lacks some. The data contain 180,000 or so clones, 80% to 90% of them singletons. Source material: peripheral blood. The receptors stem from a human donor with active or convalescent COVID-19. The donor label of this sample is uncertain.

This chain connects TRBV27 to TRBJ2-2, with 8 bases aligning to TRBD1. Trimming at V came to 8 bases and at J to 2 bases, leaving 4 bases not matched to a gene. Looked up from germline, CDR1 is MNHEY and CDR2 is SMNVEV (reference sequence). The CDR3 has 14 amino acids. CDR3 coding DNA: TGTGCCAGCCGTGGACAGGGAAACACCGGGGAGCTGTTTTTT. Protein product: CASRGQGNTGELFF.

J is TRBJ2-2 and V is TRBV5-5, with TRBD2 matching over 7 bases. With V trimmed by 1 base and J by 6 bases, 9 bases remained unmatched. The germline V gene encodes CDR1 SGHKS and CDR2 YYEKEE (reference sequence). This CDR3 is built from 16 residues. CDR3 sequence reads: CASSLTLAGNSGELFF. CDR3 DNA: TGTGCCAGCAGCTTGACGTTAGCGGGCAACTCCGGGGAGCTGTTTTTT.

In this sample, this clone turned up once. The chain recombines TRBV9 with TRBJ2-2; D is ambiguous. Trimming took off 0 bases at V and 2 bases at J, with 11 bases between the two ends. This CDR3 is 16 amino acids long. In germline, CDR1 is SGDLS, CDR2 YYNGEE. The CDR3 nucleotides are TGTGCCAGCAGCGTAGTCCCAGCGTCCAACACCGGGGAGCTGTTTTTT. Translated: CASSVVPASNTGELFF. The full variable domain, rest sourced from reference TRBV9 and TRBJ2-2, is DSGVTQTPKHLITATGQRVTLRCSPRSGDLSVYWYQQSLDQGLQFLIQYYNGEERAKGNILERFSAQQFPDLHSELNLSSLELGDSALYFCASSVVPASNTGELFFGEGSRLTVL.

This sequence joins TRBV5-1 and TRBJ2-5; 7 positions match TRBD1. V was clipped by 7 bases and J by 5 bases; unmatched bases: 11. The CDR3 sequence is 14 residues long. CDR1 SGHRS and CDR2 YFSETQ come from the germline V gene. The CDR3 nucleotides are TGCGCCAGCCGACCTTATGACAGGGCGGAGACCCAGTACTTC. It translates to CASRPYDRAETQYF.

The chain uses TRBV7-9 and TRBJ2-1, with 11 positions matching TRBD1. J lost 14 bases, V lost 6 bases, and 9 bases had no gene match. This CDR3 comprises 13 residues. CDR1 is SEHNR and CDR2 is FQNEAQ in the germline V gene (reference sequence). CDR3 in DNA: TGTGCCAGCAGTCTAGAGGACAGGGGGCTGAAGTTCTTC. Protein sequence: CASSLEDRGLKFF.

The chain carries TRBV10-1 and TRBJ1-5; D is perhaps TRBD1 (5 bases). Germline assignment: CDR1 WNHNN and CDR2 SYGVQD (reference sequence). This CDR3 has 12 residues. Trimming removed 3 bases at V and 5 bases at J, with 5 bases between. The CDR3 DNA reads as TGCGCCAGCAGTGAAGGGGATCAGCCCCAGCATTTT. It translates to CASSEGDQPQHF.

This clone came up once. The chain combines TRBV10-3 with TRBJ2-5; 13 bases are shared with TRBD2. Germline CDR1 is ENHRY and CDR2 is SYGVKD. There are 17 residues in the CDR3. V dropped 1 base and J dropped 5; count of bases not matched to a gene: 7. The CDR3 spells CAISELLAGGPRETQYF. The CDR3 bases are TGTGCCATCAGTGAGTTACTAGCGGGAGGGCCTCGGGAGACCCAGTACTTC.

The chain combines TRBV24-1 with TRBJ2-2, with 9 bases matching TRBD1. Trimming removed 3 bases from V and 5 bases from J; junction bases left unmatched: 6. The CDR3 loop spans 16 amino acids. Germline CDR1 is KGHDR and CDR2 is SFDVKD. CDR3 sequence reads: CATSDTGTGKTGELFF. The CDR3 DNA follows: TGTGCCACCAGTGATACCGGGACAGGGAAAACCGGGGAGCTGTTTTTT.

The chain recombines TRBV7-8 with TRBJ1-1, with a possible D match to TRBD1 (5 bases). The CDR3 loop spans 13 amino acids. From germline, CDR1 is SGHVS and CDR2 FQNEAQ. Deletions cut 5 bases from V and 1 base from J, with 8 bases between. The CDR3 sequence: CASSPGENTEAFF. The CDR3 DNA follows: TGTGCCAGCAGCCCGGGGGAGAACACTGAAGCTTTCTTT.